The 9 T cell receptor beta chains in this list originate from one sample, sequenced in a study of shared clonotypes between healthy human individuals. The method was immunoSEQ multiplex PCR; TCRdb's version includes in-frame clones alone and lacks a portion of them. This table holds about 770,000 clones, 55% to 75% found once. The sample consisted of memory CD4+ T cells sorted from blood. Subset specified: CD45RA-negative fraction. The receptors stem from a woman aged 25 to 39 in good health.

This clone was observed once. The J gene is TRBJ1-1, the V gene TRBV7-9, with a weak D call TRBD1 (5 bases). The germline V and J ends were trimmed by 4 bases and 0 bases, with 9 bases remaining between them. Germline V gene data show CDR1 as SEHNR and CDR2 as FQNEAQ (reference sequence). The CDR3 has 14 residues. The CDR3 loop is CASSSRQLNTEAFF. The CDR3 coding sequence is TGTGCCAGCAGCTCCAGACAGTTGAACACTGAAGCTTTCTTT.

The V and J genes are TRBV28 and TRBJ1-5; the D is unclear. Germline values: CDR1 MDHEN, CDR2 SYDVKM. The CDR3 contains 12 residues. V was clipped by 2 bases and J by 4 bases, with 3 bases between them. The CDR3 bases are TGTGCCAGCAGTTTAAGGAATCAGCCCCAGCATTTT. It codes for CASSLRNQPQHF.

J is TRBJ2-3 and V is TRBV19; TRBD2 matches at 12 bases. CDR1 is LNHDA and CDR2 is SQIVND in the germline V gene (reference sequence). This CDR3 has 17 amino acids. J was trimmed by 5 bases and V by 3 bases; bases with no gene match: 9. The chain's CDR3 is CASSIVASGRARDTQYF. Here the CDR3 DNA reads TGTGCCAGTAGTATCGTGGCTAGCGGGAGGGCGAGAGATACGCAGTATTTT.

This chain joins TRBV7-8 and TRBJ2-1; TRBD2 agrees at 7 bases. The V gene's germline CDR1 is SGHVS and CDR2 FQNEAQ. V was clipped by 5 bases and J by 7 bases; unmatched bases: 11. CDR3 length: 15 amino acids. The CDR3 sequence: CASSNVGGKRNEQFF. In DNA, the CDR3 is TGTGCCAGCAGCAATGTGGGAGGGAAGAGGAATGAGCAGTTCTTC.

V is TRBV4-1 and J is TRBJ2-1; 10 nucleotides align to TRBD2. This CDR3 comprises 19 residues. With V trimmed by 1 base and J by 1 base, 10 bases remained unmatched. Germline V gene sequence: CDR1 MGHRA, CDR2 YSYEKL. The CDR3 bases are TGCGCCAGCAGCCAAGCGGGAAGCGGGAGGGCCTGGTCCTACAATGAGCAGTTCTTC. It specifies CASSQAGSGRAWSYNEQFF.

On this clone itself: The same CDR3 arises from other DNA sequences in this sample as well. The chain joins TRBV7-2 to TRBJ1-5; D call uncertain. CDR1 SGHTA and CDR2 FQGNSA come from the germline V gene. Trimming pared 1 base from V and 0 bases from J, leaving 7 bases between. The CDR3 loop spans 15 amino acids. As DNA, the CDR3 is TGTGCCAGCAGCTTAGATACACTTAGCAATCAGCCCCAGCATTTT. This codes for CASSLDTLSNQPQHF.

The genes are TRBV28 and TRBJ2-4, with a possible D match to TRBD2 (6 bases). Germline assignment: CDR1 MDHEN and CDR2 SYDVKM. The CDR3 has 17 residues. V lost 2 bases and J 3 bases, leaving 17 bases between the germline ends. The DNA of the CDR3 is TGTGCCAGCAGTTTACCCCCTTCGGGAGAGGGCAAAAACATTCAGTACTTC. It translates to CASSLPPSGEGKNIQYF.

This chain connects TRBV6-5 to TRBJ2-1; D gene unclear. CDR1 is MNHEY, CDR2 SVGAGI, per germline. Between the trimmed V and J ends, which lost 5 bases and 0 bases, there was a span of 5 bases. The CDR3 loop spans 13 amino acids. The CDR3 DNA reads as TGTGCCAGCAGTCTGGACTCCTACAATGAGCAGTTCTTC. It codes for CASSLDSYNEQFF.

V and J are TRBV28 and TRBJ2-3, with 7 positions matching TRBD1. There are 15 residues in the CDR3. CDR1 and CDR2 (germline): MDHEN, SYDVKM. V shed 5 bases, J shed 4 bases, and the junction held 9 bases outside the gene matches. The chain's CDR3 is CASSDRVGVSDTQYF. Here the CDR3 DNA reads TGTGCCAGCAGTGACAGGGTTGGGGTGTCAGATACGCAGTATTTT. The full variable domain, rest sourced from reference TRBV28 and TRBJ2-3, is DVKVTQSSRYLVKRTGEKVFLECVQDMDHENMFWYRQDPGLGLRLIYFSYDVKMKEKGDIPEGYSVSREKKERFSLILESASTNQTSMYLCASSDRVGVSDTQYFGPGTRLTVL.